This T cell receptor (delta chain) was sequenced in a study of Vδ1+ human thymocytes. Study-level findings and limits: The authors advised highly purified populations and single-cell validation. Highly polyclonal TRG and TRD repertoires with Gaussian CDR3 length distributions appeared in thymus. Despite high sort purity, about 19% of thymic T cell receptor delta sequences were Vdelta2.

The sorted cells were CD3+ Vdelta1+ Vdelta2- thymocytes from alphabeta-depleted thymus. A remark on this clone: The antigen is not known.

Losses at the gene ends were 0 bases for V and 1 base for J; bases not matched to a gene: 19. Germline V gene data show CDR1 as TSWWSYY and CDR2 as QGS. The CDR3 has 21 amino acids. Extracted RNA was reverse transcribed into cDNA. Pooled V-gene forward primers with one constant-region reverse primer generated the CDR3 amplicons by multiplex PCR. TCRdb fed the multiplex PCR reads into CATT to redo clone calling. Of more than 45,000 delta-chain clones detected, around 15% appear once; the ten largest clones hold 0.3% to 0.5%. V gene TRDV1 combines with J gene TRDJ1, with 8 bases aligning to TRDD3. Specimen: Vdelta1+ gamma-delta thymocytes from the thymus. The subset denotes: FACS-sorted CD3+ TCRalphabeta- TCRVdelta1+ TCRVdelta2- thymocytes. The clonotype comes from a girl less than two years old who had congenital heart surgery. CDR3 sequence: CALGELGIGTLLGDGTDKLIF. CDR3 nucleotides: TGTGCTCTTGGGGAACTAGGGATCGGGACGTTGCTGGGGGACGGCACCGATAAACTCATCTTT.